One sample yielded the 28 T cell receptor beta chains listed below, sequenced in a study of blood T cell repertoires in COVID-19. Profiling relied on immunoSEQ multiplex PCR, and the TCRdb table lists in-frame clones only, not all of them. This repertoire shows approximately 130,000 clones, 87% found once; its top ten account for roughly 2.5%. Material for sequencing was peripheral blood. These receptors were obtained from a man aged 45-60 years with active COVID-19.

V usage is TRBV5-5 and J usage is TRBJ2-1; maybe TRBD2 (5 bases). This CDR3 is built from 15 residues. Germline lookup yields CDR1 SGHKS and CDR2 YYEKEE (reference sequence). Trimming cost V 2 bases and J 0 bases, with 9 bases left between them. The CDR3 coding sequence is TGTGCCAGCAGCTTTCTCGAGGGCTCCTACAATGAGCAGTTCTTC. It translates to CASSFLEGSYNEQFF.

On this clone: One junction end does not reproduce the germline sequence, and a read error may be involved. This rearrangement joins TRBV7-7 to TRBJ2-5, with TRBD2 matching 15 bases. Germline V gene data show CDR1 as SSHAT and CDR2 as FNYEAQ (reference sequence). The CDR3 totals 18 residues. CDR3 DNA: TGTGCTAGCAGCATCAGGATCCCCGGACTAGCGGGGGGGGAGACCCAGTACTTC. It yields the protein CASSIRIPGLAGGETQYF.

This sequence joins TRBV4-2 and TRBJ2-3; D is perhaps TRBD2 (6 bases). Germline V gives CDR1 LGHNA, CDR2 YNFKEQ. The CDR3 contains 16 residues. V lost 1 base and J 1 base, leaving 12 bases between the germline ends. The CDR3, as DNA: TGTGCCAGCAGCCAAGGGGACGGGGGACGCACAGATACGCAGTATTTT. Protein: CASSQGDGGRTDTQYF.

The chain joins TRBV3-1 (or the pseudogene TRBV3-2) to TRBJ1-1; tentatively, D is TRBD1 (6 bases). There are 14 residues in the CDR3. Germline V gives CDR1 LGHDT, CDR2 YNNKEL (reference sequence). Between the trimmed V and J ends, which lost 3 bases and 5 bases, there was a span of 13 bases. CDR3: CASSHQGKTTEAFF. The DNA for the CDR3 is TGTGCCAGCAGCCACCAGGGGAAAACTACTGAAGCTTTCTTT.

DNA of the CDR3: TGTGCCACCAGCAGGGGGGGAGACAGTCTTGAAGCTTTCTTT. Translation: CATSRGGDSLEAFF. V gene TRBV15 combines with J gene TRBJ1-1; TRBD1 is a possible D gene (5 bases). The germline gives CDR1 LNHNV, CDR2 YYDKDF (reference sequence). This CDR3 is 14 amino acids long. With 3 bases removed from V and 7 bases from J, the gap between germline ends came to 15 bases.

The rearrangement joins TRBV18 to TRBJ2-5, with a weak D call TRBD2 (6 bases). V was clipped by 6 bases and J by 3 bases, with 11 bases between them. Germline loops: CDR1 KGHSH, CDR2 LQKENI. The CDR3 is made up of 13 amino acids. The CDR3 here is CASSRGTEETQYF. The CDR3 bases are TGTGCCAGCTCCCGGGGGACGGAAGAGACCCAGTACTTC.

The chain carries TRBV24-1 and TRBJ2-2; D is perhaps TRBD1 (5 bases). CDR1 is KGHDR and CDR2 is SFDVKD in the germline V gene. Between the trimmed V and J ends, which lost 7 bases and 5 bases, there was a span of 13 bases. CDR3 length: 14 amino acids. CDR3 bases: TGTGCCACCAGGTCGCCAGGGCCGACCGGGGAGCTGTTTTTT. This codes for CATRSPGPTGELFF.

The chain joins TRBV11-2 to TRBJ2-5, with 8 bases identical to TRBD2. The CDR3 consists of 15 residues. Losses at the gene ends were 10 bases for V and 5 bases for J; bases not matched to a gene: 15. The germline V gene encodes CDR1 SGHAT and CDR2 FQNNGV. The CDR3 loop reads CATLVSGLAGETQYF. DNA of the CDR3: TGTGCCACCCTCGTTTCTGGACTAGCAGGGGAGACCCAGTACTTC. Complete variable domain (other parts from reference TRBV11-2 and TRBJ2-5): EAGVAQSPRYKIIEKRQSVAFWCNPISGHATLYWYQQILGQGPKLLIQFQNNGVVDDSQLPKDRFSAERLKGVDSTLKIQPAKLEDSAVYLCATLVSGLAGETQYFGPGTRLLVL.

This clone was picked up one time. This chain links TRBV27 with TRBJ2-7, with D maybe TRBD2 (7 bases). Germline CDR1 MNHEY, CDR2 SMNVEV (reference sequence). Trimming stripped 2 bases from V and 0 bases from J, with 14 bases between. CDR3 length: 16 residues. Here the CDR3 reads CASSLGGGRSSYEQYF. In nucleotides, the CDR3 is TGTGCCAGCAGTTTAGGGGGGGGCAGGAGCTCCTACGAGCAGTACTTC.

This clone has only one observation. The rearrangement uses TRBV3-1 (or the pseudogene TRBV3-2) and TRBJ1-2; the D is unclear. The V and J ends lost 6 bases and 2 bases respectively, with 16 bases between them. Germline CDR1 is LGHDT and CDR2 is YNNKEL (reference sequence). The CDR3 extends over 15 amino acids. The CDR3 DNA follows: TGTGCCAGCAGGTACTATAATGACGGCAACTATGGCTACACCTTC. It yields the protein CASRYYNDGNYGYTF.

This chain connects TRBV7-2 to TRBJ1-1, with D perhaps TRBD1 (6 bases). CDR1 SGHTA and CDR2 FQGNSA come from the germline V gene. Between the trimmed V and J ends, which lost 5 bases and 4 bases, there was a span of 14 bases. There are 14 residues in the CDR3. CDR3 bases: TGTGCCAGCAGCCCCTCCCAGGGGAGCACTGAAGCTTTCTTT. Protein sequence: CASSPSQGSTEAFF.

The rearrangement joins TRBV30 to TRBJ1-3; D is perhaps TRBD1 (5 bases). In germline, CDR1 is GTSNPN, CDR2 SVGIG (reference sequence). CDR3 length: 18 residues. V was shortened by 5 bases and J by 0 bases, with 23 bases between the two germline ends. CDR3 sequence (DNA): TGTGCCTGGCGTGACGCACCACGGGACTTTTCCTCTGGAAACACCATATATTTT. Residues: CAWRDAPRDFSSGNTIYF.

The chain joins TRBV7-3 to TRBJ2-5, with TRBD2 matching 7 bases. This CDR3 is 15 amino acids long. Losses at the gene ends were 2 bases for V and 2 bases for J; bases not matched to a gene: 5. Germline V lookup: CDR1 SGHTA, CDR2 FQGTGA. CDR3 in amino acids: CASSLGRGVQETQYF. CDR3 bases: TGTGCCAGCAGCTTAGGTCGGGGGGTACAAGAGACCCAGTACTTC.

CDR3 bases: TGTGCCAGCAGTGGACTAGCGGGGGGTGGCCAAGAGACCCAGTACTTC. Translated: CASSGLAGGGQETQYF. The chain employs TRBV5-4 and TRBJ2-5; 14 bases line up with TRBD2. CDR3 size: 16 residues. CDR1 is SGHNT and CDR2 is YYREEE in the germline V gene (reference sequence). V was pared by 5 bases and J by 1 base, with 4 bases of the junction left unmatched. Full variable domain (outside the CDR3, taken from reference TRBV5-4 and TRBJ2-5): ETGVTQSPTHLIKTRGQQVTLRCSSQSGHNTVSWYQQALGQGPQFIFQYYREEENGRGNFPPRFSGLQFPNYSSELNVNALELDDSALYLCASSGLAGGGQETQYFGPGTRLLVL.

The genes are TRBV5-1 and TRBJ2-2; TRBD1 aligns across 10 bases. In germline, CDR1 is SGHRS, CDR2 YFSETQ. Unmatched junction bases numbered 5, after V lost 4 bases and J lost 5 bases. The CDR3 contains 15 residues. CDR3 sequence (DNA): TGCGCCAGCAGCCTCGGGACAGGGGTGACCGGGGAGCTGTTTTTT. This encodes CASSLGTGVTGELFF.

The chain couples TRBV30 to TRBJ1-2, with D perhaps matching TRBD1 (5 bases). This CDR3 is built from 21 residues. Germline values: CDR1 GTSNPN, CDR2 SVGIG (reference sequence). The V and J ends lost 1 base and 4 bases respectively, with 34 bases between them. CDR3 amino acids: CAWSGGSGVRGNWASSYGYTF. The CDR3 nucleotides are TGTGCCTGGAGTGGGGGTTCGGGGGTCCGGGGAAATTGGGCTTCATCCTATGGCTACACCTTC.

The chain carries TRBV10-3 and TRBJ2-7; 8 nucleotides match TRBD1. This CDR3 spans 13 amino acids. Looked up from germline, CDR1 is ENHRY and CDR2 is SYGVKD. The V segment lost 10 bases and the J segment 2 bases; nucleotides outside the gene matches: 7. CDR3 nucleotides: TGTGCCACCGGGACAGGCCCAACCTACGAGCAGTACTTC. It translates to CATGTGPTYEQYF.

J is TRBJ2-5 and V is TRBV18; D is unresolved. This CDR3 has 13 amino acids. The V and J ends lost 3 bases and 2 bases respectively, with 7 bases between them. Germline CDR1 is KGHSH and CDR2 is LQKENI. The chain's CDR3 is CASSPPGQETQYF. The CDR3 DNA follows: TGTGCCAGCTCACCCCCAGGTCAAGAGACCCAGTACTTC. Full variable domain (remainder filled in from reference TRBV18 and TRBJ2-5): NAGVMQNPRHLVRRRGQEARLRCSPMKGHSHVYWYRQLPEEGLKFMVYLQKENIIDESGMPKERFSAEFPKEGPSILRIQQVVRGDSAAYFCASSPPGQETQYFGPGTRLLVL.

The chain uses TRBV4-3 and TRBJ1-5; no firm D call. Trimming took 0 bases from V and 4 from J, leaving 4 bases between them. Germline V gives CDR1 LGHNA, CDR2 YSLEER. This CDR3 has 13 residues. CDR3: CASSQDLNQPQHF. CDR3 coding DNA: TGCGCCAGCAGCCAAGATCTAAATCAGCCCCAGCATTTT.

The chain combines TRBV4-1 with TRBJ2-5; TRBD2 matches at 13 bases. The CDR3 sequence is 17 residues long. Germline CDR1 is MGHRA and CDR2 is YSYEKL. J lost 3 bases, V lost 0 bases, and 4 bases had no gene match. The CDR3 spells CASSQDLLAGGEETQYF. The CDR3 DNA sequence: TGCGCCAGCAGCCAAGATCTACTAGCGGGGGGGGAAGAGACCCAGTACTTC.

The V gene is TRBV11-3, the J gene TRBJ1-3; 7 bases match TRBD1. In germline, CDR1 is SGHNT, CDR2 YENEEA. V trimming: 6 bases; J trimming: 3 bases; junction bases outside the gene matches: 8. The CDR3 spans 15 residues. The CDR3 nucleotides read TGTGCCAGCAGTTCCGGGACAGCGGTTGGAAACACCATATATTTT. It translates to CASSSGTAVGNTIYF.

The rearrangement joins TRBV7-9 to TRBJ1-1; D is unresolved. The CDR3 is 14 amino acids. The germline V gene encodes CDR1 SEHNR and CDR2 FQNEAQ (reference sequence). V dropped 7 bases and J dropped 0 bases, with 12 bases sitting between them. CDR3 sequence (DNA): TGTGCCAGCAACGAGAGGTGGTTGAACACTGAAGCTTTCTTT. Protein product: CASNERWLNTEAFF.

This sequence joins TRBV5-1 and TRBJ2-1; 8 bases line up with TRBD2. CDR1 is SGHRS, CDR2 YFSETQ, per germline. The CDR3 is 16 amino acids. V dropped 1 base and J dropped 7; count of bases not matched to a gene: 10. The CDR3 nucleotides read TGCGCCAGCAGCTTGACCCGGGGGGGCCTCGGAAATGAGCAGTTCTTC. Translation gives CASSLTRGGLGNEQFF.

The V gene is TRBV6-2 or TRBV6-3, the J gene TRBJ2-3; 8 bases match TRBD1. This CDR3 comprises 14 residues. Germline V gene sequence: CDR1 MNHEY, CDR2 SVGEGT. The ends lost 4 bases at V and 6 bases at J; junction bases unmatched: 6. The CDR3 sequence: CASSWQGAIDTQYF. DNA of the CDR3: TGTGCCAGCAGTTGGCAGGGGGCTATCGATACGCAGTATTTT.

This rearrangement joins TRBV12-3 or TRBV12-4 to TRBJ2-2; D gene unclear. The CDR3 extends over 13 amino acids. V was clipped by 6 bases and J by 5 bases, with 10 bases between them. CDR3 amino acids: CASSPLTTGELFF. CDR3 sequence (DNA): TGTGCCAGCAGCCCCCTTACAACCGGGGAGCTGTTTTTT.

This chain uses TRBV5-4 with TRBJ2-2; 9 bases agree with TRBD2. Unmatched junction bases numbered 8, after V lost 4 bases and J lost 4 bases. Germline CDR1 SGHNT, CDR2 YYREEE (reference sequence). This CDR3 contains 16 residues. The CDR3 DNA reads as TGTGCCAGCAGCCCGCTCGGACTAGCGAGCACCGGGGAGCTGTTTTTT. As protein: CASSPLGLASTGELFF.

The chain is built from TRBV13 and TRBJ2-5, with D uncertain. CDR1 is PRHDT, CDR2 FYEKMQ, per germline (reference sequence). This CDR3 region has 14 residues. V dropped 2 bases and J dropped 2 bases, with 9 bases sitting between them. CDR3 sequence: CASSLSAEQETQYF. Here the CDR3 DNA reads TGTGCCAGCAGCTTATCGGCGGAGCAAGAGACCCAGTACTTC.

The rearrangement joins TRBV10-2 to TRBJ2-2; D is perhaps TRBD2 (7 bases). The CDR3 is made up of 14 amino acids. Germline assignment: CDR1 WSHSY and CDR2 SAAADI. V was trimmed by 5 bases and J by 5 bases, leaving 12 bases between them. The CDR3: CASSKGGGTGELFF. The DNA for the CDR3 is TGCGCCAGCAGTAAGGGGGGAGGGACCGGGGAGCTGTTTTTT.